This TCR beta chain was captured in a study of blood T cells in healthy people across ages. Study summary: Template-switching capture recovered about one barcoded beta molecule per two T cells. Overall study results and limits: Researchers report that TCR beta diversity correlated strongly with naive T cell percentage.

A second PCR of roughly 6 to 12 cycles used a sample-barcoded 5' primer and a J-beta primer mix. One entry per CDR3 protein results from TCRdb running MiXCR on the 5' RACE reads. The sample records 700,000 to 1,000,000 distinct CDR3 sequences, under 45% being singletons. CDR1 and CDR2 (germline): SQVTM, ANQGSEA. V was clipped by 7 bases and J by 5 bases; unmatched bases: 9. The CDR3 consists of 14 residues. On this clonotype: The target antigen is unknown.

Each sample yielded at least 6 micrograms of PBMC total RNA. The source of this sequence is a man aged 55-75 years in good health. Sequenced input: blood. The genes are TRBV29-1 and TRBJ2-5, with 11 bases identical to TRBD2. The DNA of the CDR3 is TGCAGCGGCTCTAGCGGGGGGCCCGGGGAGACCCAGTACTTC. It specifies CSGSSGGPGETQYF.